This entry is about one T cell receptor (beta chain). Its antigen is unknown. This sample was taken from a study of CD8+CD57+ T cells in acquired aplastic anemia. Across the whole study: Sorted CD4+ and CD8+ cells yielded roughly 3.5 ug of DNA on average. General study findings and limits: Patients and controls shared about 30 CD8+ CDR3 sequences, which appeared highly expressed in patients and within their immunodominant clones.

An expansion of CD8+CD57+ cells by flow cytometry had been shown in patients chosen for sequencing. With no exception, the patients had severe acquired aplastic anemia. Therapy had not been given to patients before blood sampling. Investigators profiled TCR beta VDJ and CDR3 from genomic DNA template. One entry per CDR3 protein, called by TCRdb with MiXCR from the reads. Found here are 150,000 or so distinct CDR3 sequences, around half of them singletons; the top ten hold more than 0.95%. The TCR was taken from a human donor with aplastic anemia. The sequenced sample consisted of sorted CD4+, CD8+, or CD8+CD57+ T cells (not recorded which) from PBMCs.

CDR3 nucleotide sequence: TGCGCCAGCAGTGCTAGAGATCAGGCCTATAATTCACCCCTCCACTTT. It translates to CASSARDQAYNSPLHF. This chain connects TRBV10-2 to TRBJ1-6; the D is unclear. The CDR3 contains 16 residues. CDR1 and CDR2 (germline): WSHSY, SAAADI. The V and J ends lost 4 bases and 2 bases respectively, with 12 bases between them.